The 11 T cell receptor beta chains in this list originate from one sample, sequenced in a study of blood T cell repertoires in COVID-19. Sequenced by immunoSEQ multiplex PCR; TCRdb stores in-frame clones only, minus some. The data contain 100,000 to 150,000 clones, roughly nine tenths of them singletons. Sequencing was carried out using peripheral blood. The receptors shown here come from a man in his sixties or seventies who had recovered from COVID-19.

This chain uses TRBV4-1 with TRBJ2-7; 9 positions agree with TRBD1. The CDR3 covers 14 residues. The V gene's germline CDR1 is MGHRA and CDR2 YSYEKL. V dropped 1 base and J dropped 7; count of bases not matched to a gene: 5. The CDR3 protein is CASSQGDRVGEQYF. The DNA of the CDR3 is TGCGCCAGCAGCCAAGGGGACAGGGTGGGAGAGCAGTACTTC.

The chain recombines TRBV5-1 with TRBJ2-2; possibly TRBD1 for D (5 bases). This CDR3 spans 14 amino acids. Trimming removed 0 bases at V and 4 bases at J, with 7 bases between. The germline V gene has CDR1 SGHRS and CDR2 YFSETQ. CDR3 DNA: TGCGCCAGCAGCTTGGAACAGGTCACCGGGGAGCTGTTTTTT. Translation: CASSLEQVTGELFF.

On this clone itself: Other DNA sequences from this sample encode an identical CDR3 as well. This sequence joins TRBV10-2 and TRBJ1-1; no reliable D call. The CDR3 is 12 amino acids. CDR1 and CDR2 from the germline V gene are WSHSY and SAAADI. Trimming pared 3 bases from V and 1 base from J, leaving 3 bases between. The CDR3 spells CASSDRNTEAFF. CDR3 in DNA: TGCGCCAGCAGTGACAGGAACACTGAAGCTTTCTTT.

The chain is built from TRBV7-2 and TRBJ2-1; tentative D call: TRBD2 (5 bases). This CDR3 region has 15 residues. Germline V gives CDR1 SGHTA, CDR2 FQGNSA. V lost 0 bases to trimming and J lost 3 bases, with 9 bases between them. The CDR3 protein is CASSLAGSLYNEQFF. The CDR3 bases are TGTGCCAGCAGCTTAGCGGGGAGCCTCTACAATGAGCAGTTCTTC.

The J gene is TRBJ1-2, the V gene TRBV6-5; 7 bases agree with TRBD1. The trim removed 0 bases at V and 3 bases at J, leaving 4 bases unmatched. Germline V gene data show CDR1 as MNHEY and CDR2 as SVGAGI. CDR3 length: 15 amino acids. CDR3 loop: CASSYSNRGDYGYTF. CDR3 coding DNA: TGTGCCAGCAGTTACTCGAACAGGGGTGACTATGGCTACACCTTC.

This clone has only a few counts. The chain recombines TRBV27 with TRBJ1-6; 8 nucleotides match TRBD1. This CDR3 has 15 residues. J was trimmed by 10 bases and V by 3 bases; bases with no gene match: 8. Germline V lookup: CDR1 MNHEY, CDR2 SMNVEV (reference sequence). In DNA form, the CDR3 reads TGTGCCAGCAGTTTCTTAGACAGGGGTAAATCACCCCTCCACTTT. Encoded protein: CASSFLDRGKSPLHF.

The DNA for the CDR3 is TGCAGCGTTGAAATTGGCGGGTCGTGGTCCCAGTACTTC. Translation gives CSVEIGGSWSQYF. The chain links TRBV29-1 to TRBJ2-5; possibly TRBD2 for D (5 bases). The CDR3 is made up of 13 amino acids. Germline CDR1 SQVTM, CDR2 ANQGSEA. V gave up 2 bases and J gave up 9 bases, with 16 bases separating them.

This rearrangement joins TRBV5-6 to TRBJ2-7, with a tentative D call TRBD1 (6 bases). The ends were cut back, 3 bases at V and 0 bases at J, with 13 bases in the middle. Germline V lookup: CDR1 SGHDT, CDR2 YYEEEE. This CDR3 comprises 15 residues. The CDR3 reads CASSSRGLPSYEQYF. CDR3 nucleotides: TGTGCCAGCAGCTCCAGGGGTTTACCCTCCTACGAGCAGTACTTC. Full variable domain (outside the CDR3, taken from reference TRBV5-6 and TRBJ2-7): DAGVTQSPTHLIKTRGQQVTLRCSPKSGHDTVSWYQQALGQGPQFIFQYYEEEERQRGNFPDRFSGHQFPNYSSELNVNALLLGDSALYLCASSSRGLPSYEQYFGPGTRLTVT.

The DNA for the CDR3 is TGTGCCAGCAGTTTCAGGGGGACAGATACGCAGTATTTT. Encoded protein: CASSFRGTDTQYF. The chain is built from TRBV6-5 and TRBJ2-3, with 7 nucleotides matching TRBD1. Germline loops: CDR1 MNHEY, CDR2 SVGAGI. V gave up 4 bases and J gave up 3 bases; unmatched junction bases: 1. This CDR3 region has 13 residues.

The rearrangement joins TRBV18 to TRBJ1-4; TRBD1 might be the D (5 bases). Deletions cut 4 bases from V and 7 bases from J, with 13 bases between. This CDR3 region has 14 residues. Looked up from germline, CDR1 is KGHSH and CDR2 is LQKENI. DNA for the CDR3: TGTGCCAGCTCACGGGGGGTAGACGGTGAAAAACTGTTTTTT. Translation gives CASSRGVDGEKLFF.

The genes are TRBV6-1 and TRBJ2-7; 9 nucleotides line up with TRBD1. The CDR3 has 15 residues. J was trimmed by 2 bases and V by 3 bases; bases with no gene match: 5. The V gene's germline CDR1 is MNHNS and CDR2 SASEGT. The CDR3 protein is CASSDRDRAPYEQYF. The DNA for the CDR3 is TGTGCCAGCAGTGACCGGGACAGGGCCCCCTACGAGCAGTACTTC.